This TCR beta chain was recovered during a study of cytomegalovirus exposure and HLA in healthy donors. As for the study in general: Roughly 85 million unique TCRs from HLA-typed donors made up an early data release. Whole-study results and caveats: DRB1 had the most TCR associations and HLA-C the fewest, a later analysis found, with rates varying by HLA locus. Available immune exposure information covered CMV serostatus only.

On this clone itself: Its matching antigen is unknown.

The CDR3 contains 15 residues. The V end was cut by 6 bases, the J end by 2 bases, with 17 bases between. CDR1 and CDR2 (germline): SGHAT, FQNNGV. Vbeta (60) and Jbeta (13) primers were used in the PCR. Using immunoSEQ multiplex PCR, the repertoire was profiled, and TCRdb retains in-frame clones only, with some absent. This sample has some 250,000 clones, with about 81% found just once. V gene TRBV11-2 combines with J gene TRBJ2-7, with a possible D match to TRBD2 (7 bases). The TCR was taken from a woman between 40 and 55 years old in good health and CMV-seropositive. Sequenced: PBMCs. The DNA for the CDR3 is TGTGCCAGCAGTGTCCTGCGGGGGCCTCCCTACGAGCAGTACTTC. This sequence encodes CASSVLRGPPYEQYF.